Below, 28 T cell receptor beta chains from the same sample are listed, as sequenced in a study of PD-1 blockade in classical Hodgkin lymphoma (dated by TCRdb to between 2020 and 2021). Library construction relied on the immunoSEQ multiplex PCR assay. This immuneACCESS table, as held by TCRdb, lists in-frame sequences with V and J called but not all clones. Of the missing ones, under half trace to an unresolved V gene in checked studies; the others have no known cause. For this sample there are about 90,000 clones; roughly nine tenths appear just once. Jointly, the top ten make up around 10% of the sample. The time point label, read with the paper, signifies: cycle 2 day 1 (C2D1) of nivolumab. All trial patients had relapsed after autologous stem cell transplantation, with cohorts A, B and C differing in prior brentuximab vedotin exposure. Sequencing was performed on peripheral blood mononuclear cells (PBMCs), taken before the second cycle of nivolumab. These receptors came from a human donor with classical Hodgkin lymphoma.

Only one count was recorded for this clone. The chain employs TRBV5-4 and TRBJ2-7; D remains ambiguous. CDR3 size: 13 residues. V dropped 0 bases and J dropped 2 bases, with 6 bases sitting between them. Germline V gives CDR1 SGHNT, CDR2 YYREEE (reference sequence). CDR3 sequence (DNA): TGTGCCAGCAGCTTGGAAGTTCCCTACGAGCAGTACTTC. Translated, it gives CASSLEVPYEQYF.

The CDR3 region is CATSRDQMGELAKNIQYF. In DNA, the CDR3 is TGTGCCACCAGCAGAGATCAGATGGGAGAACTAGCCAAAAACATTCAGTACTTC. This chain uses TRBV15 with TRBJ2-4; D may be TRBD2 (5 bases). The CDR3 loop spans 18 amino acids. Germline loops: CDR1 LNHNV, CDR2 YYDKDF (reference sequence). V lost 0 bases to trimming and J lost 0 bases, with 15 bases between them.

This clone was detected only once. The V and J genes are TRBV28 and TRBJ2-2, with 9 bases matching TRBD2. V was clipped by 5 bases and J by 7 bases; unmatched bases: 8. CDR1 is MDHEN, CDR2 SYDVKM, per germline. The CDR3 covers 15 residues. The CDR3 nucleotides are TGTGCCAGCAGTCCGGGGACTAGCCGCCGCGGGGAGCTGTTTTTT. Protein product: CASSPGTSRRGELFF.

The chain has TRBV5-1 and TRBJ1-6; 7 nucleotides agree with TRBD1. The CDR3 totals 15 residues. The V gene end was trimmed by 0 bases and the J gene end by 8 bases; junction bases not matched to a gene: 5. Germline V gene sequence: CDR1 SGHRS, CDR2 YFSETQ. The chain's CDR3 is CASSLETGRYSPLHF. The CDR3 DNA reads TGCGCCAGCAGCTTGGAGACAGGGAGATATTCACCCCTCCACTTT.

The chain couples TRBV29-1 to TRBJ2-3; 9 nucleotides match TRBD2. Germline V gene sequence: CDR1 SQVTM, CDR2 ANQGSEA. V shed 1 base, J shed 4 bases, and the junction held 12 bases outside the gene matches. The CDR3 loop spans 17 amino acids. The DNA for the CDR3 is TGCAGCGTTGAAGGGATTGGTAGCGGGGGTATAGCAGATACGCAGTATTTT. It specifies CSVEGIGSGGIADTQYF.

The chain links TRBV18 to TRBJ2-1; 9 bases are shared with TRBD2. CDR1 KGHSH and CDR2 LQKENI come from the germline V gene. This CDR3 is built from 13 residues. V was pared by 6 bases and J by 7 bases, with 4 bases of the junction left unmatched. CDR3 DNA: TGTGCCAGCTCCCCGACTAGCGGAAATGAGCAGTTCTTC. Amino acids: CASSPTSGNEQFF.

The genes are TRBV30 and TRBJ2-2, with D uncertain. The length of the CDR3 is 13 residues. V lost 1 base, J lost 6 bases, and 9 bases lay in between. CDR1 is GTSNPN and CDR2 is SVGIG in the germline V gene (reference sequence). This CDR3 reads CAWSGTRPGELFF. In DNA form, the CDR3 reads TGTGCCTGGAGTGGAACCCGGCCCGGGGAGCTGTTTTTT.

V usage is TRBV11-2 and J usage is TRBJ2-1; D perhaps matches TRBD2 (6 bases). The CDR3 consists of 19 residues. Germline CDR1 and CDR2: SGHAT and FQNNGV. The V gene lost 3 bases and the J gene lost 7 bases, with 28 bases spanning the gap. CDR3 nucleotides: TGTGCCAGCAGCTTGGGAGTGGGGGGAAACGCGGGACTTCAGAATGAGCAGTTCTTC. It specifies CASSLGVGGNAGLQNEQFF.

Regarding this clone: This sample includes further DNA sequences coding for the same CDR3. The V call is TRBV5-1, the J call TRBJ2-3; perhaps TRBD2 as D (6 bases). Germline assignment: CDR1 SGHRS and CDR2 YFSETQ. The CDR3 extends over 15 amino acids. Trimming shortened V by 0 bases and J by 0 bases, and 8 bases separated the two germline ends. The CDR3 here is CASSLASGSTDTQYF. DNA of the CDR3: TGCGCCAGCAGCTTGGCGAGCGGGAGCACAGATACGCAGTATTTT. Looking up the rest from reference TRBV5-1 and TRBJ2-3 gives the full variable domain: KAGVTQTPRYLIKTRGQQVTLSCSPISGHRSVSWYQQTPGQGLQFLFEYFSETQRNKGNFPGRFSGRQFSNSRSEMNVSTLELGDSALYLCASSLASGSTDTQYFGPGTRLTVL.

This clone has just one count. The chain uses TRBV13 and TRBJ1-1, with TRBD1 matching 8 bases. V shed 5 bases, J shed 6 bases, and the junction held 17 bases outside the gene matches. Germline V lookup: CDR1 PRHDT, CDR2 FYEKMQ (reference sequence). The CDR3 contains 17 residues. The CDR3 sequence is CASSPEGVTGERAEAFF. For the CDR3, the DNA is TGTGCCAGCAGCCCCGAGGGGGTGACAGGGGAAAGGGCTGAAGCTTTCTTT.

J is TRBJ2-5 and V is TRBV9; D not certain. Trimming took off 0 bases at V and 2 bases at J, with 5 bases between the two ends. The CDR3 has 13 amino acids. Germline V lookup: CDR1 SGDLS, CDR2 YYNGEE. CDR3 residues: CASSVAPQETQYF. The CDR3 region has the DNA TGTGCCAGCAGCGTAGCCCCACAAGAGACCCAGTACTTC.

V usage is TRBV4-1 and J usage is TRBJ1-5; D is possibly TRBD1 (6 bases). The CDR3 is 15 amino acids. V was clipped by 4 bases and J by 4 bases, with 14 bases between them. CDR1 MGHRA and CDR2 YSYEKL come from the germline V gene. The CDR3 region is CASSPVGGANQPQHF. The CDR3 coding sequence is TGCGCCAGCAGCCCAGTCGGGGGGGCTAATCAGCCCCAGCATTTT.

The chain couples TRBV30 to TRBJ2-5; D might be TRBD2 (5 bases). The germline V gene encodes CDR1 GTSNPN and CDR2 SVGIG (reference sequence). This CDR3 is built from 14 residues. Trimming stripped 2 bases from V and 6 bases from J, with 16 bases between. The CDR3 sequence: CAWSLGVGGQTQYF. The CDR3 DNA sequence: TGTGCCTGGAGTCTCGGGGTCGGTGGGCAGACCCAGTACTTC.

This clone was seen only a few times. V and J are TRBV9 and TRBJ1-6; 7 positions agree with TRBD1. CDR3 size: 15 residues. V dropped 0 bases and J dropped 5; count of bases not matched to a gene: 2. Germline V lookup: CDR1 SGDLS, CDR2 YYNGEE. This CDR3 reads CASSVEGQNNSPLHF. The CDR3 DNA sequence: TGTGCCAGCAGCGTAGAGGGACAGAATAATTCACCCCTCCACTTT.

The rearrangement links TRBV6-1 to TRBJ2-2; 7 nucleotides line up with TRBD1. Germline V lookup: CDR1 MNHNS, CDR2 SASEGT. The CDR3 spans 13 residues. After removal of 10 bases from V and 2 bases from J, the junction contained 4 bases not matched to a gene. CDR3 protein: CATGTVNTGELFF. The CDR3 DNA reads TGTGCCACCGGGACAGTTAACACCGGGGAGCTGTTTTTT.

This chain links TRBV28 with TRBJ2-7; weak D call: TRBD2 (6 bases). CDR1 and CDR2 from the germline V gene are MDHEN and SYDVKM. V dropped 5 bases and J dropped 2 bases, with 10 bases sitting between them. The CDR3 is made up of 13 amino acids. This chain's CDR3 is CASSRDSTYEQYF. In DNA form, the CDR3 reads TGTGCCAGCAGTCGGGACTCAACCTACGAGCAGTACTTC.

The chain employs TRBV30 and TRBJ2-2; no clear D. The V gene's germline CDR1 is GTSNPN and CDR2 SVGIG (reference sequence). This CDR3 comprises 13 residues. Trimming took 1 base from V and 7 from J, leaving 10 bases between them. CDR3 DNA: TGTGCCTGGAGTGCACTTTGGGACGGGGAGCTGTTTTTT. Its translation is CAWSALWDGELFF. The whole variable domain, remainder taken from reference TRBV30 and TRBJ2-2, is SQTIHQWPATLVQPVGSPLSLECTVEGTSNPNLYWYRQAAGRGLQLLFYSVGIGQISSEVPQNLSASRPQDRQFILSSKKLLLSDSGFYLCAWSALWDGELFFGEGSRLTVL.

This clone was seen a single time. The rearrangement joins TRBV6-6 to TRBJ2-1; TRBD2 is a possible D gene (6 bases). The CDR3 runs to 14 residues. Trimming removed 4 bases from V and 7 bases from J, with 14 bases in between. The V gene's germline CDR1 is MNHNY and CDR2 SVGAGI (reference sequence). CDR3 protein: CASSLPHAGNEQFF. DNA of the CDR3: TGTGCCAGCAGTTTGCCGCACGCGGGGAATGAGCAGTTCTTC.

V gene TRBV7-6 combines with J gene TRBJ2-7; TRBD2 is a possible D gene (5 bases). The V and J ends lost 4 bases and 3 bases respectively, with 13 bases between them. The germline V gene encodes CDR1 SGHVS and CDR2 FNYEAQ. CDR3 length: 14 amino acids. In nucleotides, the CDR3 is TGTGCCAGCAGCTCGTCCGGGGAGTTCTACGAGCAGTACTTC. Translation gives CASSSSGEFYEQYF.

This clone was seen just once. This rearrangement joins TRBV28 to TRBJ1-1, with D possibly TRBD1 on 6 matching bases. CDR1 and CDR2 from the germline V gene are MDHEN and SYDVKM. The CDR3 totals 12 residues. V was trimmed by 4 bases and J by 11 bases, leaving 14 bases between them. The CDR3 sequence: CASSSTDRSAFF. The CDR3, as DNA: TGTGCCAGCAGTTCTACCGACAGGTCGGCTTTCTTT.

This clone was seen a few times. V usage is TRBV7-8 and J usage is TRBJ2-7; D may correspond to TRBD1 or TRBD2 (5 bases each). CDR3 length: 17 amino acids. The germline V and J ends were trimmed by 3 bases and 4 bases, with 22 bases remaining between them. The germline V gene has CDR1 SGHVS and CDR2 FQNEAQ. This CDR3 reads CASSFRQTAVRNYEQYF. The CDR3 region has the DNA TGTGCCAGCAGCTTCAGACAGACAGCGGTTCGGAATTACGAGCAGTACTTC.

CDR3 sequence (DNA): TGTGCCACCAGCAGTGACAGGGCGGACTACGAGCAGTACTTC. Translating gives CATSSDRADYEQYF. The gene calls are TRBV15 and TRBJ2-7; 7 nucleotides agree with TRBD1. V lost 3 bases to trimming and J lost 3 bases; unmatched junction nucleotides: 5. CDR1 and CDR2 from the germline V gene are LNHNV and YYDKDF (reference sequence). The CDR3 loop spans 14 amino acids.

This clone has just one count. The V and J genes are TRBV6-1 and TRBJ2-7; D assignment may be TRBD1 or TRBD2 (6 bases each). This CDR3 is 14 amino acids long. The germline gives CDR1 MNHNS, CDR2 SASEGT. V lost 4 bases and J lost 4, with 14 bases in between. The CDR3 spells CASSARGSGYEQYF. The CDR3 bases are TGTGCCAGCAGTGCCAGGGGAAGCGGGTACGAGCAGTACTTC.

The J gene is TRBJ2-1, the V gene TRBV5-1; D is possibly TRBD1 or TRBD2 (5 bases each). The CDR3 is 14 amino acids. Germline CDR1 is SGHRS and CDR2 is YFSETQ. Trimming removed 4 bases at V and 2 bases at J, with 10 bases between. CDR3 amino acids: CASSRDGTYNEQFF. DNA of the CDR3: TGCGCCAGCAGCCGGGACGGAACCTACAATGAGCAGTTCTTC.

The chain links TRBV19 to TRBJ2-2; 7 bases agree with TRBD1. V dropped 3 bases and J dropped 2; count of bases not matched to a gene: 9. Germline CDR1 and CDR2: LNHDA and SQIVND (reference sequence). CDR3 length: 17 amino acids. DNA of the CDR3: TGTGCCAGTAGTATCTTGTTGGGGACAGCTAACACCGGGGAGCTGTTTTTT. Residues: CASSILLGTANTGELFF. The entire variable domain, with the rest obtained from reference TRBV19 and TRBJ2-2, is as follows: DGGITQSPKYLFRKEGQNVTLSCEQNLNHDAMYWYRQDPGQGLRLIYYSQIVNDFQKGDIAEGYSVSREKKESFPLTVTSAQKNPTAFYLCASSILLGTANTGELFFGEGSRLTVL.

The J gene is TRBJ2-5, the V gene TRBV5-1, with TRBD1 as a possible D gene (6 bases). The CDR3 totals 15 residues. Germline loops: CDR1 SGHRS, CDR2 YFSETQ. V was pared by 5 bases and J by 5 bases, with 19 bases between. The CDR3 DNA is TGCGCCAGCAGGAGGGCAGGGGTTGTCAGGGAGACCCAGTACTTC. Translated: CASRRAGVVRETQYF.

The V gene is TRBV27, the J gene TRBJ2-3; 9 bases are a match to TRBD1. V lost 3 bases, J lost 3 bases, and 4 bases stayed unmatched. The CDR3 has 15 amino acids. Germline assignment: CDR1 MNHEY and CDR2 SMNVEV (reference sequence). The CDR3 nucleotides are TGTGCCAGCAGTTTGCTGGACAGGGGAACAGATACGCAGTATTTT. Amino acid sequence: CASSLLDRGTDTQYF.

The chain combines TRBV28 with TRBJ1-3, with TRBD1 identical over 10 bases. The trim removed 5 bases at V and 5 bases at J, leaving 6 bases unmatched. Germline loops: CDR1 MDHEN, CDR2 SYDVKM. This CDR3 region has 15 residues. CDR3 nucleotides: TGTGCCAGCAGTCTGAGACAGGGGGCTAGAAACACCATATATTTT. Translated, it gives CASSLRQGARNTIYF.